The source of this T cell receptor (beta chain) is a study of a mutant IDH1 vaccine in newly diagnosed glioma. Study-wide background: The patients received vaccinations eight times, in weeks 1, 3, 5, 7, 11, 15, 19 and 23. Mean patient age was around 40 years; approximately 62% were male and roughly 38% female. Standard pretreatment was either radiotherapy, temozolomide, or, for most, radiochemotherapy with temozolomide.

The time point here: week 23, last vaccination. Vaccinated patients received 300 ug of mutant IDH1 20-mer peptide per dose, with topical imiquimod. In regard to this clone: Its antigen is undetermined.

J was trimmed by 5 bases and V by 5 bases; bases with no gene match: 5. This CDR3 has 13 residues. Germline CDR1 and CDR2: MDHEN and SYDVKM. Study observations and caveats: Immune responses arising from the vaccine appeared in roughly 95% of patients.

The data were produced by immunoSEQ multiplex PCR, yet TCRdb's version contains in-frame clones alone and is incomplete. The data contain 82,000 or so clones, roughly 85% of them singletons. This chain links TRBV28 with TRBJ2-5; 7 bases fit TRBD1. The source was PBMCs, collected from a glioma patient whose treatment included an IDH1 peptide vaccine. This sequence was found in a man aged 30 to 39 with glioma. Some clones in this sample may be carry-over from other donors' samples. The chain's CDR3 is CASSPTGLETQYF. CDR3 DNA sequence: TGTGCCAGCAGTCCGACAGGGCTGGAGACCCAGTACTTC.